A selection of T cell receptor beta chains follows, all from one sample in a study of Ad26.COV2.S vaccination and SARS-CoV-2 variants. Clones were read by immunoSEQ multiplex PCR, and TCRdb kept only the in-frame ones, dropping some. The sample contains about 94,000 clones, approximately 86% of which appear only once. The specimen comprised peripheral blood, sampled after recovery from COVID-19. The receptors were sampled from a human donor who had recovered from COVID-19. CDR3s include the opening cysteine and the closing phenylalanine or tryptophan. The order of the fields is clone size, D gene, V gene, J gene, CDR3 protein, CDR3 DNA. A D gene is named only where the DNA matches it firmly. Some rows have no size entry. The others give once, few or many, or a class for an expanded clone.

>.|.|TRBV5-1|TRBJ2-7
CASSLAQLYEQYF
TGCGCCAGCAGCTTGGCACAGCTCTACGAGCAGTACTTC
>.|TRBD2|TRBV13|TRBJ2-1
CASSSRTSGLLEQFF
TGTGCCAGCAGCTCCAGGACTAGCGGGCTCCTCGAGCAGTTCTTC
>.|.|TRBV15|TRBJ2-5
CATSRGQGSRGETQYF
TGTGCCACCAGCAGAGGTCAGGGGTCGAGGGGGGAGACCCAGTACTTC
>.|.|TRBV19|TRBJ1-1
CASSINRAEAFF
TGTGCCAGTAGTATTAACAGGGCGGAAGCTTTCTTT
>.|.|TRBV29-1|TRBJ2-3
CSVLKTDTQYF
TGCAGCGTGTTAAAAACAGATACGCAGTATTTT
>.|TRBD2|TRBV4-2|TRBJ2-3
CASSQESGAGSDTQYF
TGTGCCAGCAGCCAAGAATCGGGAGCGGGGTCAGATACGCAGTATTTT
>.|.|TRBV11-2|TRBJ2-2
CASSLEGIGNTGELFF
TGTGCCAGCAGCTTAGAAGGCATAGGGAACACCGGGGAGCTGTTTTTT
>once|.|TRBV18|TRBJ1-3
CASSQRVSGNTIYF
TGTGCCAGCTCCCAGCGGGTTTCTGGAAACACCATATATTTT
>.|.|TRBV7-2|TRBJ1-1
CASSFDSEAFF
TGTGCCAGCAGCTTTGACAGTGAAGCTTTCTTT
>.|.|TRBV2|TRBJ2-7
CASRGDGNYEQYF
TGTGCCAGCAGGGGGGACGGAAATTACGAGCAGTACTTC
>.|.|TRBV7-2|TRBJ2-3
CASSPDGGPADTQYF
TGTGCCAGCAGCCCGGATGGCGGCCCGGCAGATACGCAGTATTTT
>.|.|TRBV4-1|TRBJ2-7
CASSQDRMGGWAYEQYF
TGCGCCAGCAGCCAAGATCGGATGGGGGGTTGGGCCTACGAGCAGTACTTC
>.|.|TRBV7-2|TRBJ2-1
CASSLGPIGAYNEQFF
TGTGCCAGCAGCTTGGGCCCAATAGGGGCCTACAATGAGCAGTTCTTC
>.|TRBD2|TRBV10-2|TRBJ2-7
CASSEPLAGALYEQYF
TGCGCCAGCAGTGAACCGCTAGCGGGAGCTCTATACGAGCAGTACTTC
>.|.|TRBV23-1|TRBJ2-2
CASSQYTANTGELFF
TGCGCCAGCAGTCAGTACACTGCGAACACCGGGGAGCTGTTTTTT
>.|TRBD1|TRBV7-2|TRBJ1-2
CASSPGPGTAINYGYTF
TGTGCCAGCAGCCCCGGACCGGGGACAGCCATAAACTATGGCTACACCTTC
>.|.|TRBV4-1|TRBJ1-1
CASSQGRVAEAFF
TGCGCCAGCAGCCAAGGTAGGGTGGCTGAAGCTTTCTTT
>.|TRBD2|TRBV11-3|TRBJ2-7
CASSLSEAGPWYEQYF
TGTGCCAGCAGCTTATCCGAAGCGGGACCTTGGTACGAGCAGTACTTC
>once|.|TRBV7-3|TRBJ1-6
CASSFQGTNSPLHF
TGTGCCAGCAGCTTCCAGGGGACGAATTCACCCCTCCACTTT
>.|.|TRBV15|TRBJ2-1
CATARRDEQFF
TGTGCCACCGCGAGAAGGGATGAGCAGTTCTTC
>.|.|TRBV6-5|TRBJ1-4
CASRFLNEKLFF
TGTGCCAGCAGGTTCCTTAATGAAAAACTGTTTTTT
>.|TRBD1|TRBV7-2|TRBJ1-1
CASSSTGLKTEAFF
TGTGCCAGCAGCTCGACAGGGCTGAAAACTGAAGCTTTCTTT
>few|.|TRBV6-5|TRBJ2-3
CASSYGEHLTDTQYF
TGTGCCAGCAGTTACGGAGAACACTTAACAGATACGCAGTATTTT
>.|.|TRBV9|TRBJ1-6
CASSGRAGAYNSPLHF
TGTGCCAGCAGCGGACGGGCAGGGGCCTATAATTCACCCCTCCACTTT